This TCR beta chain originates from a study of OX40 agonist ivuxolimab in advanced cancers. Looking at the study overall: Ivuxolimab was administered intravenously to patients at 0.01 to 10 mg/kg every 2 weeks. Partial responses, seen in three patients, involved one hepatocellular carcinoma and two cutaneous melanomas.

Study-wide results and limits: Certain nonresponding patients likewise had low normalized T-cell clonal expansion. Undetermined was the antigen specificity of the expanded peripheral T cells.

Sequencing used immunoSEQ multiplex PCR; TCRdb keeps in-frame clones, though not all of them. The sample lists about 95,000 clones; approximately 85% were seen once. Details on this clone: Its matching antigen is unknown.

The starting material was CD4+ or CD8+ T cells sorted from blood, obtained in a trial of the OX40 agonist ivuxolimab. The sequence was collected from an adult with an advanced solid tumor such as melanoma, head and neck, liver or kidney cancer.

This CDR3 reads CASSRQGGQPQHF. CDR3 sequence (DNA): TGTGCCAGCAGTCGACAGGGGGGTCAGCCCCAGCATTTT. This sequence joins TRBV6-1 and TRBJ1-5; 9 bases are a match to TRBD1. Germline V gives CDR1 MNHNS, CDR2 SASEGT. The V gene end was trimmed by 5 bases and the J gene end by 6 bases; junction bases not matched to a gene: 2. CDR3 length: 13 amino acids.